These 8 T cell receptor beta chains share one sample of origin, sequenced in a study of T cells after yellow fever vaccination. A single record per CDR3 protein comes from TCRdb applying MiXCR to the 5' RACE reads. The sample holds approximately 510,000 distinct CDR3 sequences; 21% are singletons and the top ten take roughly 16%. This specimen was PBMCs, taken roughly 20 days after the first yellow fever vaccination. All receptors come from a man younger than 35 who received the YFV17D yellow fever vaccine.

This clonotype was observed a handful of times. The V and J genes are TRBV7-8 and TRBJ1-5, with D possibly being TRBD1 (6 bases). Trimming removed 1 base from V and 8 bases from J, with 18 bases in between. CDR1 is SGHVS and CDR2 is FQNEAQ in the germline V gene. The length of the CDR3 is 16 residues. CDR3 protein: CASSLGSTGPGEPQHF. The CDR3 DNA reads as TGTGCCAGCAGCTTAGGGTCGACAGGACCGGGGGAGCCCCAGCATTTT.

The chain combines TRBV20-1 with TRBJ2-1; 7 bases match TRBD2. This CDR3 has 13 residues. Trimming took 6 bases from V and 3 from J; bases not matched to a gene: 5. CDR1 and CDR2 (germline): DFQATT, SNEGSKA (reference sequence). The CDR3 nucleotides read TGCAGTGCCGGCGGGGGAGGCTACAATGAGCAGTTCTTC. Translated: CSAGGGGYNEQFF.

The gene calls are TRBV20-1 and TRBJ2-1; 9 bases agree with TRBD2. Germline CDR1 DFQATT, CDR2 SNEGSKA (reference sequence). The CDR3 consists of 16 residues. V lost 1 base and J lost 7; bases outside the gene matches: 11. CDR3 nucleotide sequence: TGCAGTGCTAGAGTTGGTCTAGCGGGGTCTCGGAATGAGCAGTTCTTC. This codes for CSARVGLAGSRNEQFF.

The gene calls are TRBV9 and TRBJ2-2, with TRBD2 identical over 8 bases. Per germline, CDR1 SGDLS and CDR2 YYNGEE. There are 16 residues in the CDR3. Trimming took 7 bases from V and 0 from J; bases not matched to a gene: 8. CDR3 region: CASGRGAGPNTGELFF. The CDR3 DNA reads TGTGCCAGCGGGCGGGGGGCCGGACCGAACACCGGGGAGCTGTTTTTT.

The chain recombines TRBV6-2 or TRBV6-3 with TRBJ2-5; D gene ambiguous. CDR3 length equals 11 residues. From germline, CDR1 is MNHEY and CDR2 SVGEGT. Deletions cut 7 bases from V and 0 bases from J, with 3 bases between. CDR3 coding DNA: TGTGCCAGCACGGACCAAGAGACCCAGTACTTC. This sequence encodes CASTDQETQYF.

This clonotype appeared many times. V usage is TRBV3-1 and J usage is TRBJ1-1; D perhaps matches TRBD1 (5 bases). Looked up from germline, CDR1 is LGHDT and CDR2 is YNNKEL (reference sequence). Trimming took off 7 bases at V and 11 bases at J, with 5 bases between the two ends. The CDR3 sequence is 8 residues long. Here the CDR3 reads CASKGAFF. The DNA for the CDR3 is TGTGCCAGCAAGGGGGCTTTCTTT.

V and J are TRBV5-5 and TRBJ2-1; D is unclear. The V and J ends lost 0 bases and 6 bases respectively, with 10 bases between them. The CDR3 has 14 residues. In germline, CDR1 is SGHKS, CDR2 YYEKEE (reference sequence). CDR3 sequence (DNA): TGTGCCAGCAGCTTGGAATGGGGATCCAATGAGCAGTTCTTC. Protein product: CASSLEWGSNEQFF.

In this sample, this clonotype turned up a few times. J is TRBJ2-4 and V is TRBV5-6; D is uncertain. Germline V gives CDR1 SGHDT, CDR2 YYEEEE. V lost 1 base to trimming and J lost 7 bases, with 6 bases between them. This CDR3 has 12 residues. The CDR3 DNA follows: TGTGCCAGCAGCTTGATTTCTAACATTCAGTACTTC. Encoded protein: CASSLISNIQYF.